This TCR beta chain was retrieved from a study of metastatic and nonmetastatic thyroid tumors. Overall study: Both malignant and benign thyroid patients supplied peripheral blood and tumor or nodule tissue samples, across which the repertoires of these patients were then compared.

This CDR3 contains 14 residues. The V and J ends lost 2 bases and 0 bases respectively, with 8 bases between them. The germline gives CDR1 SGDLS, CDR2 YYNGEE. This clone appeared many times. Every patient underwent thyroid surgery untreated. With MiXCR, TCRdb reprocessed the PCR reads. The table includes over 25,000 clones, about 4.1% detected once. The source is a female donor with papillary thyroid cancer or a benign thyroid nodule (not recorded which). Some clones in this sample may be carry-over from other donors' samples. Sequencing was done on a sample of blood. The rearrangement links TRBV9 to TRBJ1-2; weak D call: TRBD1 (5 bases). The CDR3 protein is CASSVGGANYGYTF. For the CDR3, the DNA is TGTGCCAGCAGCGTGGGGGGAGCTAACTATGGCTACACCTTC. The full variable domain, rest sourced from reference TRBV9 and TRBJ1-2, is DSGVTQTPKHLITATGQRVTLRCSPRSGDLSVYWYQQSLDQGLQFLIQYYNGEERAKGNILERFSAQQFPDLHSELNLSSLELGDSALYFCASSVGGANYGYTFGSGTRLTVV.